Shown below are 21 T cell receptor beta chains from a single sample sequenced in a study of blood T cell repertoires in COVID-19. The repertoire was sequenced with immunoSEQ multiplex PCR; TCRdb's copy has only in-frame clones and lacks some. This table holds over 120,000 clones, just under 85% found once. The sequenced material came from peripheral blood. These TCRs come from a woman older than 75 with acute or convalescent COVID-19.

This clone came up once. This chain connects TRBV5-4 to TRBJ1-6, with 10 bases fitting TRBD1. Trimming took 4 bases from V and 9 from J; bases not matched to a gene: 4. Germline V CDR1 and CDR2: SGHNT, YYREEE (reference sequence). The CDR3 runs to 14 residues. CDR3 sequence (DNA): TGTGCCAGCAGCGCCGGGACAGGGGTTTCACCCCTCCACTTT. Residues: CASSAGTGVSPLHF.

This chain links TRBV12-3 or TRBV12-4 with TRBJ1-2; 9 bases fit TRBD1. The CDR3 extends over 12 amino acids. V trimming: 6 bases; J trimming: 8 bases; junction bases outside the gene matches: 4. CDR3 residues: CASRTTGGGYTF. CDR3 nucleotides: TGTGCCAGCAGAACCACAGGGGGCGGCTACACCTTC.

CDR3 sequence: CASSQLGGYNEQFF. In DNA form, the CDR3 reads TGTGCCAGCAGCCAACTCGGGGGTTACAATGAGCAGTTCTTC. V and J are TRBV3-1 (or the pseudogene TRBV3-2) and TRBJ2-1; tentative D call: TRBD2 (6 bases). Germline V gene lookup returns CDR1 LGHDT and CDR2 YNNKEL (reference sequence). This CDR3 is 14 amino acids long. Trimming left V 2 bases short and J 4 bases short, with 9 bases between.

CDR3 nucleotides: TGTGCCAGCAGCTTAGGGGGAGGTGAAGCTTTCTTT. This codes for CASSLGGGEAFF. The rearrangement links TRBV7-6 to TRBJ1-1, with no clear D. Germline V CDR1 and CDR2: SGHVS, FNYEAQ. The CDR3 totals 12 residues. V lost 1 base and J lost 7, with 7 bases in between. The full variable domain, in which reference TRBV7-6 and TRBJ1-1 provide the parts outside the CDR3, is GAGVSQSPRYKVTKRGQDVALRCDPISGHVSLYWYRQALGQGPEFLTYFNYEAQQDKSGLPNDRFSAERPEGSISTLTIQRTEQRDSAMYRCASSLGGGEAFFGQGTRLTVV.

V and J are TRBV7-9 and TRBJ1-6; the match to TRBD1 covers 10 bases. CDR3 length: 15 amino acids. V trimming: 5 bases; J trimming: 10 bases; junction bases outside the gene matches: 8. Germline V gene data show CDR1 as SEHNR and CDR2 as FQNEAQ (reference sequence). The CDR3 region is CASSQTGGEVSPLHF. CDR3 sequence (DNA): TGTGCCAGCAGCCAGACAGGGGGCGAAGTATCACCCCTCCACTTT.

J is TRBJ2-3 and V is TRBV3-1 (or the pseudogene TRBV3-2), with a tentative D call TRBD1 (5 bases). Trimming shortened V by 4 bases and J by 4 bases, and 6 bases separated the two germline ends. The CDR3 totals 12 residues. Germline lookup yields CDR1 LGHDT and CDR2 YNNKEL (reference sequence). The chain's CDR3 is CASSRGADTQYF. In DNA form, the CDR3 reads TGTGCCAGCAGCCGGGGCGCAGATACGCAGTATTTT.

This clone has more than one count but fewer than ten. This rearrangement joins TRBV6-2 or TRBV6-3 to TRBJ1-4; D gene uncertain. The V end was cut by 0 bases, the J end by 7 bases, with 9 bases between. Germline V gives CDR1 MNHEY, CDR2 SVGEGT. The CDR3 length is 14 residues. CDR3 amino acids: CASSYSPQVEKLFF. The CDR3 coding sequence is TGTGCCAGCAGTTACTCGCCGCAGGTTGAAAAACTGTTTTTT.

The chain uses TRBV30 and TRBJ2-3, with D maybe TRBD1 (6 bases). From germline, CDR1 is GTSNPN and CDR2 SVGIG (reference sequence). The ends were cut back, 4 bases at V and 2 bases at J, with 13 bases in the middle. The CDR3 is 14 amino acids. This CDR3 is CAWKRGTHTDTQYF. CDR3 nucleotides: TGTGCCTGGAAAAGGGGGACGCACACAGATACGCAGTATTTT.

The genes are TRBV7-9 and TRBJ1-5; D is ambiguous. The CDR3 length is 17 residues. Trimming removed 6 bases from V and 6 bases from J, with 24 bases in between. Germline CDR1 and CDR2: SEHNR and FQNEAQ (reference sequence). In nucleotides, the CDR3 is TGTGCCAGCAGTAAAGACCTTACAGAACTTGCGGGTCAGCCCCAGCATTTT. Translation: CASSKDLTELAGQPQHF.

The gene calls are TRBV6-6 and TRBJ1-2, with a tentative D call TRBD1 (6 bases). Looked up from germline, CDR1 is MNHNY and CDR2 is SVGAGI (reference sequence). The CDR3 is 13 residues long. Trimming cost V 6 bases and J 8 bases, with 16 bases left between them. The chain's CDR3 is CASRIGGEEGYTF. Here the CDR3 DNA reads TGTGCCAGCAGAATAGGGGGGGAGGAGGGCTACACCTTC.

The chain joins TRBV7-3 to TRBJ1-2; TRBD1 agrees at 7 bases. V lost 5 bases to trimming and J lost 4 bases; unmatched junction nucleotides: 10. Per the germline V gene, CDR1 is SGHTA and CDR2 is FQGTGA. The CDR3 consists of 15 residues. The CDR3 loop is CASSPRGGAFYGYTF. The CDR3 region has the DNA TGTGCCAGCAGCCCCAGAGGGGGCGCGTTCTATGGCTACACCTTC. Using reference TRBV7-3 and TRBJ1-2 for the parts outside the CDR3, the full variable domain is GAGVSQTPSNKVTEKGKYVELRCDPISGHTALYWYRQSLGQGPEFLIYFQGTGAADDSGLPNDRFFAVRPEGSVSTLKIQRTERGDSAVYLCASSPRGGAFYGYTFGSGTRLTVV.

The V and J genes are TRBV2 and TRBJ1-1; D perhaps matches TRBD1 (5 bases). Germline-derived CDR1 and CDR2 are SNHLY and FYNNEI. V was cut by 6 bases and J by 1 base, with 9 bases left in between. This CDR3 is 13 amino acids long. CDR3: CASSPRGNTEAFF. CDR3 sequence (DNA): TGTGCCAGCAGCCCTAGGGGGAACACTGAAGCTTTCTTT.

The chain combines TRBV12-3 or TRBV12-4 with TRBJ1-1; D gene ambiguous. Trimming left V 7 bases short and J 5 bases short, with 14 bases between. The CDR3 is 13 amino acids. The CDR3: CASTPLRLTEAFF. The CDR3 DNA reads TGTGCCAGCACACCCTTGCGGCTAACTGAAGCTTTCTTT.

The chain is built from TRBV25-1 and TRBJ1-1; TRBD1 is a possible D gene (6 bases). This CDR3 comprises 16 residues. V gave up 3 bases and J gave up 3 bases, with 17 bases separating them. Per germline, CDR1 MGHDK and CDR2 SYGVNS. The CDR3 region is CASSDLEGGGDTEAFF. The CDR3 bases are TGTGCCAGCAGTGATTTGGAAGGAGGGGGGGACACTGAAGCTTTCTTT.

This clone was seen only a few times. The rearrangement uses TRBV7-2 and TRBJ1-2, with 12 bases lining up with TRBD1. CDR1 is SGHTA and CDR2 is FQGNSA in the germline V gene. Losses at the gene ends were 1 base for V and 4 bases for J; bases not matched to a gene: 7. The length of the CDR3 is 17 residues. The CDR3 loop is CASSLDRDRGRSYGYTF. The CDR3 region has the DNA TGTGCCAGCAGCTTAGACCGGGACAGGGGGCGAAGCTATGGCTACACCTTC.

The chain is built from TRBV2 and TRBJ1-1; 7 nucleotides match TRBD1. The CDR3 is made up of 13 amino acids. The V gene's germline CDR1 is SNHLY and CDR2 FYNNEI. Trimming took 6 bases from V and 6 from J; bases not matched to a gene: 7. CDR3 in amino acids: CASSFGTAPEAFF. The CDR3, as DNA: TGTGCCAGCAGCTTTGGGACAGCCCCTGAAGCTTTCTTT.

This chain links TRBV5-1 with TRBJ1-2, with unresolved D. The CDR3 consists of 15 residues. Trimming took off 3 bases at V and 8 bases at J, with 20 bases between the two ends. Per germline, CDR1 SGHRS and CDR2 YFSETQ. CDR3 DNA: TGCGCCAGCAGCTCGACCGGGATTCAATCAGGAGGCTACACCTTC. Its translation: CASSSTGIQSGGYTF.

This chain links TRBV6-2 or TRBV6-3 with TRBJ1-2, with a tentative D call TRBD1 (6 bases). The CDR3 runs to 17 residues. Trimming removed 3 bases at V and 5 bases at J, with 22 bases between. CDR1 is MNHEY, CDR2 SVGEGT, per germline. Here the CDR3 DNA reads TGTGCCAGCAGTTATCGGGCAGGGGCCACAGAAACTTATGGCTACACCTTC. It yields the protein CASSYRAGATETYGYTF.

This clone was observed a few times. The chain has TRBV18 and TRBJ1-4, with D uncertain. Germline-derived CDR1 and CDR2 are KGHSH and LQKENI. The CDR3 covers 14 residues. Trimming shortened V by 1 base and J by 1 base, and 4 bases separated the two germline ends. The CDR3 DNA sequence: TGTGCCAGCTCACCACGGAGAACTAATGAAAAACTGTTTTTT. It encodes CASSPRRTNEKLFF.

The chain couples TRBV6-2 or TRBV6-3 to TRBJ2-5; 9 bases are a match to TRBD1. V lost 2 bases, J lost 2 bases, and 6 bases stayed unmatched. The germline V gene has CDR1 MNHEY and CDR2 SVGEGT. The CDR3 consists of 16 residues. CDR3 loop: CASSYGTGTVQETQYF. CDR3 coding DNA: TGTGCCAGCAGTTACGGGACAGGGACGGTACAAGAGACCCAGTACTTC.

This rearrangement joins TRBV4-2 to TRBJ2-1; the match to TRBD2 covers 11 bases. The junction had 6 bases not matched to a gene; V was cut back by 6 bases and J by 5 bases. This CDR3 region has 15 residues. CDR1 LGHNA and CDR2 YNFKEQ come from the germline V gene. The CDR3 DNA reads TGTGCCAGCAGTCTACTAGCGGGGGATGACAATGAGCAGTTCTTC. Translating gives CASSLLAGDDNEQFF.